The subject of this entry is one T cell receptor (beta chain). No antigen is known for it. These data belong to a study of immune evolution from preneoplasia to lung adenocarcinoma. This CDR3 has 14 amino acids. Germline CDR1 MNHEY, CDR2 SMNVEV (reference sequence). The junction had 3 bases not matched to a gene; V was cut back by 4 bases and J by 0 bases. Study-level points and caveats: Clonality was highest in normal lung, lower in later-stage lesions apparently.

Profiled with immunoSEQ multiplex PCR; TCRdb holds only in-frame clones, not every one. The sample has more than 3,500 clones, 80% to 90% seen once. Histologic diagnosis was independently verified by two lung pathologists. The source of this sequence is a person aged 65-85 years with lung adenocarcinoma. The sequencing sample was made of FFPE adjacent normal lung tissue. The chain uses TRBV27 and TRBJ2-7; TRBD1 agrees at 7 bases. The CDR3 sequence: CASSSGTASYEQYF. CDR3 sequence (DNA): TGTGCCAGCAGTTCCGGGACAGCCTCCTACGAGCAGTACTTC.